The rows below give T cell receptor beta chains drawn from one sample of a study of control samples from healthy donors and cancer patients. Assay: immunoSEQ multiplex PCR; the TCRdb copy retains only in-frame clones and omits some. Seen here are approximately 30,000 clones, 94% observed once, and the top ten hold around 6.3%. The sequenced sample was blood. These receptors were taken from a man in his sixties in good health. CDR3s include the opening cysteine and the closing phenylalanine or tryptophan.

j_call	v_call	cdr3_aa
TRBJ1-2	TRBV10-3	CAISEVGVYGYTF
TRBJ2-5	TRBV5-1	CASSLASSEETQYF
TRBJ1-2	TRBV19	CASSIVAGGNYGYTF
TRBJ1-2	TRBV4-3	CASSQAAGTGYGYTF
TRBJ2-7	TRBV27	CASSPGPVAYEQYF
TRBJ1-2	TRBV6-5	CASSYSARVDYGYTF
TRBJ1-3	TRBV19	CASSARGHGNTIYF
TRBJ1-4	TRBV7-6	CASSLVSRGATNEKLFF
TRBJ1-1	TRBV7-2	CASSLWGPEAFF
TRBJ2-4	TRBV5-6	CASSSNKRQENIQYF
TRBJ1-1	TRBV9	CASSAAVGSEAFF
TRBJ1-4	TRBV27	CASSFGGRINEKLFF
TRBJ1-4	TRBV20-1	CSASYEKLFF
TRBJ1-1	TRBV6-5	CASTWDRGPEAFF
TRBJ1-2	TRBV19	CASSSTQGWYYGYTF
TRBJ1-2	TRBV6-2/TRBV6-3	CASSATANYGYTF
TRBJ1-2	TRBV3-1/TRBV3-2	CASSQDPRGQIGGYTF
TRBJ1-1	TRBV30	CAWSVGVNTEAFF
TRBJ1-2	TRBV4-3	CASSHGQGAWGYTF
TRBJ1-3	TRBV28	CASSPGDGNTIYF
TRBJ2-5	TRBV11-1	CASSHLGETQYF